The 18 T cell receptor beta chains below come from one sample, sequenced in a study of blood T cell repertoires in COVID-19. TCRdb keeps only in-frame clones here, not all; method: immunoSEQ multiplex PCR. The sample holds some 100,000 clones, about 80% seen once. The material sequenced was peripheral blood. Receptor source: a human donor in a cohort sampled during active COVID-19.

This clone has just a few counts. Written as DNA, the CDR3 is TGTGCCAGCCGATTTAGCACTGAAGCTTTCTTT. Translation: CASRFSTEAFF. This chain uses TRBV28 with TRBJ1-1; D unresolved. The CDR3 covers 11 residues. Trimming pared 8 bases from V and 4 bases from J, leaving 8 bases between. The germline V gene encodes CDR1 MDHEN and CDR2 SYDVKM.

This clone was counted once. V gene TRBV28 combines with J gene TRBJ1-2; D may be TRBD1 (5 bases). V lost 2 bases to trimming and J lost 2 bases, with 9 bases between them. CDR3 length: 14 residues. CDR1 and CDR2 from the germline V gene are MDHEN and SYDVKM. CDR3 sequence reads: CASSLGGGNYGYTF. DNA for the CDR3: TGTGCCAGCAGTTTAGGGGGAGGGAACTATGGCTACACCTTC.

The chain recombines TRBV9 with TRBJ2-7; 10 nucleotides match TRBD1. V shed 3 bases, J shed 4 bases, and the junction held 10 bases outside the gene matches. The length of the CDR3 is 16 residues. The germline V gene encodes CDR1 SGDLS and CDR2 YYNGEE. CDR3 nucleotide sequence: TGTGCCAGCAGCGCTCCGGGGACAGGGGTAATTTACGAGCAGTACTTC. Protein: CASSAPGTGVIYEQYF.

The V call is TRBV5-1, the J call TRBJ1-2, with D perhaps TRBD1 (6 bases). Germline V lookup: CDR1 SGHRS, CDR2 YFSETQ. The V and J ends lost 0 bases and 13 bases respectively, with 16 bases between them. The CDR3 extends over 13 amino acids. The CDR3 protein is CASSLDQGGGITF. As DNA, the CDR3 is TGCGCCAGCAGCTTGGACCAGGGAGGGGGTATCACCTTC.

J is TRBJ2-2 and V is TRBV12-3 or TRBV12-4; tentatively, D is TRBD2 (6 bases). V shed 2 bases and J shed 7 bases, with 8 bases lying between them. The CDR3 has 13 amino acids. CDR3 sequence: CASSLRRVGELFF. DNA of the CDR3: TGTGCCAGCAGTTTACGGAGGGTCGGGGAGCTGTTTTTT.

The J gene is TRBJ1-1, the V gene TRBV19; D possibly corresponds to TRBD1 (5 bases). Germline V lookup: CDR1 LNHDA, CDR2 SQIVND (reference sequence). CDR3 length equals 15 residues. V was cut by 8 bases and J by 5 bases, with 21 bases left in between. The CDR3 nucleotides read TGTGCCAGTGGGGGGACTGATCTCGGGAGAACTGAAGCTTTCTTT. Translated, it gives CASGGTDLGRTEAFF.

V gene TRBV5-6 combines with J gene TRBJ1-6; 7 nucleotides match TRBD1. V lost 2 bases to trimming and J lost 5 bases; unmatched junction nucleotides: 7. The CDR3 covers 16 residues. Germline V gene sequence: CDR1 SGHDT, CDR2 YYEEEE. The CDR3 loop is CASSLGMTGNNSPLHF. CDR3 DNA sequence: TGTGCCAGCAGCTTAGGGATGACAGGGAATAATTCACCCCTCCACTTT.

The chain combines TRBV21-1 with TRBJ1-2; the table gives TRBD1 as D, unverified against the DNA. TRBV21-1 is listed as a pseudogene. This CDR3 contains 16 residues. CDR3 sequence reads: CASSNGQGAEPGGYTF. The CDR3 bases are TGTGCCAGCAGCAACGGACAGGGGGCAGAGCCTGGCGGCTACACCTTC.

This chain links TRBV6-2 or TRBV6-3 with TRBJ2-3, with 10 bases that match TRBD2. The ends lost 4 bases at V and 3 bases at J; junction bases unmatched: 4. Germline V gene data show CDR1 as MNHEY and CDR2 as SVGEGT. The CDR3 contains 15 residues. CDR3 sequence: CASSLLAGQTDTQYF. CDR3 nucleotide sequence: TGTGCCAGCAGTTTACTAGCGGGACAGACAGATACGCAGTATTTT.

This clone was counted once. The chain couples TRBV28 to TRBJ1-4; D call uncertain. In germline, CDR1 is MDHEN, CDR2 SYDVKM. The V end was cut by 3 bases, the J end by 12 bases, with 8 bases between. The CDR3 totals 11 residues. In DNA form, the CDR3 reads TGTGCCAGCAGTTTTTGGGAGGAACTGTTTTTT. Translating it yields CASSFWEELFF.

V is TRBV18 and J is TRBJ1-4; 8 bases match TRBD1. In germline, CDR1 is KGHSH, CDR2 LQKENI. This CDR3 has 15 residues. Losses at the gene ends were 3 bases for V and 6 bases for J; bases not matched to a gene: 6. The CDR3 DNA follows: TGTGCCAGCTCACCCGACAGGGGTTTGGATGAAAAACTGTTTTTT. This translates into CASSPDRGLDEKLFF.

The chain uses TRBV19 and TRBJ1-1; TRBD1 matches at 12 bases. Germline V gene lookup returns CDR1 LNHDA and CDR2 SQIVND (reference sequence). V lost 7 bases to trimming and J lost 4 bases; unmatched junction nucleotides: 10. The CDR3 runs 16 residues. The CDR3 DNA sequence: TGTGCCAGTATCCGTGGGGACAGGGGGCCAGGCACTGAAGCTTTCTTT. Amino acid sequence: CASIRGDRGPGTEAFF.

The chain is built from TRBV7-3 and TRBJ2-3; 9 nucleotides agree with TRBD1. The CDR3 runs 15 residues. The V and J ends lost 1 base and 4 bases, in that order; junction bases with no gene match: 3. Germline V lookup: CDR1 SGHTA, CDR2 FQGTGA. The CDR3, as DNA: TGTGCCAGCAGCTTAAGGGGACAGGGTTCAGATACGCAGTATTTT. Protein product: CASSLRGQGSDTQYF.

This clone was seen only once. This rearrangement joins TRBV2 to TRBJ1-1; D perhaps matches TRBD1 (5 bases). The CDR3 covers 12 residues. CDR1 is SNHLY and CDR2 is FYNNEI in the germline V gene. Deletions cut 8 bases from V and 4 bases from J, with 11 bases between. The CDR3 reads CASQTGGTEAFF. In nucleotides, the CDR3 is TGTGCCAGCCAGACGGGGGGCACTGAAGCTTTCTTT.

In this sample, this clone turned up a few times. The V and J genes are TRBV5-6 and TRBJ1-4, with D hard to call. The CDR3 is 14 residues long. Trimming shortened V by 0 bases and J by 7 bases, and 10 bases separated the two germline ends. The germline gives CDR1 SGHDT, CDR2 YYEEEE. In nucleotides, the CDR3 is TGTGCCAGCAGCTTGGCCTCCGGAGCTGAAAAACTGTTTTTT. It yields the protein CASSLASGAEKLFF.

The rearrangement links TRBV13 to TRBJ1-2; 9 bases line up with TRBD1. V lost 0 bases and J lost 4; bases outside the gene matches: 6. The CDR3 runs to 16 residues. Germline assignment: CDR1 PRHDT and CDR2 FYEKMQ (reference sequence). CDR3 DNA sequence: TGTGCCAGCAGCTTAGGCCCGGGACAGGGAATCTATGGCTACACCTTC. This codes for CASSLGPGQGIYGYTF.

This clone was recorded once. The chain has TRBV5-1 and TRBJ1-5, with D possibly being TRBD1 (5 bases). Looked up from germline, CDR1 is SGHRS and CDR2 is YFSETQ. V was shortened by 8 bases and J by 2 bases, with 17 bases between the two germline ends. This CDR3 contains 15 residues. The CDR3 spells CARNLGTGGNQPQHF. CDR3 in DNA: TGCGCCAGGAATCTTGGGACGGGAGGCAATCAGCCCCAGCATTTT. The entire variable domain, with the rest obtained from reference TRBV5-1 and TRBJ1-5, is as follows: KAGVTQTPRYLIKTRGQQVTLSCSPISGHRSVSWYQQTPGQGLQFLFEYFSETQRNKGNFPGRFSGRQFSNSRSEMNVSTLELGDSALYLCARNLGTGGNQPQHFGDGTRLSIL.

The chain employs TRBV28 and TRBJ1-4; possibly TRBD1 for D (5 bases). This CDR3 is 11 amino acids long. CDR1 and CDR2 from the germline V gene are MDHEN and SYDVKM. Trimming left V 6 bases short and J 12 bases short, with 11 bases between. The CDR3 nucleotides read TGTGCCAGCAGCTCCAGGGTAGAACTGTTTTTT. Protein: CASSSRVELFF.